This is a list of T cell receptor beta chains from one sample in a study of shared clonotypes between healthy human individuals. The table came from immunoSEQ multiplex PCR; TCRdb's copy has only in-frame clones and leaves some out. The repertoire includes under 850,000 clones, roughly 72% of them detected once, and 1.8% sits in the top ten. Source material: memory CD4+ T cells sorted from blood. Receptor source: a woman aged 25 to 39 in good health. The CDR3 runs from the conserved cysteine through the conserved F or W. D genes are given only for firm matches. Not every row has a clone size; where given, it reads once, few, many or a size class.

J	size	V	D	CDR3	DNA
TRBJ2-5	-	TRBV28	TRBD1	CASSFAGQGGKTQYF	TGTGCCAGCAGTTTCGCCGGACAGGGGGGGAAGACCCAGTACTTC
TRBJ2-3	-	TRBV7-8	-	CASSLDRGTDTQYF	TGTGCCAGCAGCTTAGACCGGGGCACAGATACGCAGTATTTT
TRBJ1-2	few	TRBV7-2	-	CASSHRRSGERDYGYTF	TGTGCCAGCAGCCATCGTAGGAGCGGGGAACGGGACTATGGCTACACCTTC
TRBJ2-1	-	TRBV7-2	-	CASSLDGREQFF	TGTGCCAGCAGCTTAGACGGCAGGGAGCAGTTCTTC
TRBJ1-2	-	TRBV2	TRBD1	CASSRIQGSNYGYTF	TGTGCCAGCAGCCGCATACAGGGGTCTAACTATGGCTACACCTTC
TRBJ2-1	-	TRBV6-4	TRBD2	CASSALADPGDEQFF	TGTGCCAGCAGTGCGCTAGCGGACCCCGGGGATGAGCAGTTCTTC
TRBJ1-2	few	TRBV27	-	CASSPRPGHGYTF	TGTGCCAGCAGTCCACGCCCTGGGCATGGCTACACCTTC
TRBJ1-4	few	TRBV5-1	TRBD1	CASSLGTGSEKLFF	TGCGCCAGCAGCTTGGGGACAGGGAGCGAAAAACTGTTTTTT
TRBJ2-5	-	TRBV6-1	-	CASSLLDGIQETQYF	TGTGCCAGCAGCCTCCTGGACGGGATCCAAGAGACCCAGTACTTC
TRBJ1-1	-	TRBV2	-	CASMPLTDTEAFF	TGTGCCAGCATGCCTCTAACCGACACTGAAGCTTTCTTT
TRBJ2-7	-	TRBV9	-	CASSVVVFLSYEQYF	TGTGCCAGCAGCGTAGTCGTCTTCCTCTCCTACGAGCAGTACTTC
TRBJ2-1	-	TRBV7-6	TRBD2	CASSLAGTNNYNEQFF	TGTGCCAGCAGCTTAGCTGGGACTAATAACTACAATGAGCAGTTCTTC
TRBJ2-3	-	TRBV7-9	-	CASSGVTDTQYF	TGTGCCAGCAGCGGTGTCACAGATACGCAGTATTTT
TRBJ2-1	-	TRBV6-6	TRBD2	CASSIYSGRAGNEQFF	TGTGCCAGCAGTATCTATAGCGGGAGGGCCGGAAATGAGCAGTTCTTC
TRBJ2-1	-	TRBV2	-	CASTGLAHEQFF	TGTGCCAGCACGGGACTTGCTCATGAGCAGTTCTTC
TRBJ1-5	once	TRBV6-5	-	CASSLRRAGRQPQHF	TGTGCCAGCAGCCTAAGGAGGGCCGGCCGTCAGCCCCAGCATTTT
TRBJ2-1	-	TRBV6-1	-	CASRGSASNEQFF	TGTGCCAGCAGGGGGTCGGCTTCCAATGAGCAGTTCTTC
TRBJ2-1	-	TRBV6-5	TRBD2	CASSLLRTSGSNEQFF	TGTGCCAGCAGTTTACTCCGGACTAGCGGAAGTAATGAGCAGTTCTTC
TRBJ1-1	-	TRBV7-9	-	CASGPGAEAFF	TGTGCCAGCGGCCCCGGGGCTGAAGCTTTCTTT
TRBJ2-7	-	TRBV15	-	CATSPQSYYEQYF	TGTGCCACCAGCCCCCAGTCGTACTACGAGCAGTACTTC
TRBJ2-2	-	TRBV7-9	-	CASNPLDGELFF	TGTGCCAGCAACCCCCTGGACGGGGAGCTGTTTTTT
TRBJ2-5	-	TRBV2	-	CASSENPLETQYF	TGTGCCAGCAGTGAAAACCCCCTGGAGACCCAGTACTTC
TRBJ2-3	-	TRBV2	-	CASRGGTATDTQYF	TGTGCCAGCAGGGGGGGAACAGCAACAGATACGCAGTATTTT
TRBJ2-3	once	TRBV27	TRBD2	CASSLYWREIPDTQYF	TGTGCCAGCAGTTTATATTGGCGGGAGATCCCAGATACGCAGTATTTT
TRBJ2-6	-	TRBV11-2	-	CASSSKQGSSSGANVLTF	TGTGCCAGCAGCTCTAAACAGGGCTCCAGCTCTGGGGCCAACGTCCTGACTTTC
TRBJ1-4	-	TRBV7-2	-	CASSIRDGGELFF	TGTGCCAGCAGCATCCGGGACGGAGGGGAACTGTTTTTT
TRBJ2-2	-	TRBV28	-	CASNRIDTGELFF	TGTGCCAGCAATAGGATCGACACCGGGGAGCTGTTTTTT
TRBJ2-3	-	TRBV11-2	TRBD2	CASSYLAGGSTDTQYF	TGTGCCAGCAGTTATCTAGCGGGAGGTTCCACAGATACGCAGTATTTT
TRBJ1-1	few	TRBV11-2	-	CASSFTSENTEAFF	TGTGCCAGCAGCTTTACATCGGAGAACACTGAAGCTTTCTTT